The 27 T cell receptor beta chains reported below all come from one sample, sequenced in a study of T-cell memory formation after mild COVID-19. TCRdb re-called the 5' RACE reads through MiXCR, storing one row per CDR3 protein. The sample records 84,000 or so distinct CDR3 sequences, approximately 14% being singletons. Sequencing used PBMCs or a T cell subset sorted from them (not recorded which). The receptors were gathered from an adult woman who had mild COVID-19 (a few samples of this study predate the infection). Cell type and time point are not known.

This clonotype was seen more than once but under ten times. V gene TRBV4-1 combines with J gene TRBJ2-1; 11 nucleotides agree with TRBD2. With 5 bases clipped from V and 2 bases from J, the junction kept 14 bases outside the gene matches. Germline V gene sequence: CDR1 MGHRA, CDR2 YSYEKL. CDR3 length: 19 amino acids. In DNA form, the CDR3 reads TGCGCCAGCAGCTCCCGGGGTAGCGGGGGGGCCGGGGCCTACAATGAGCAGTTCTTC. Protein: CASSSRGSGGAGAYNEQFF.

The rearrangement links TRBV15 to TRBJ2-5; 10 bases match TRBD2. CDR3 length equals 16 residues. Losses at the gene ends were 2 bases for V and 5 bases for J; bases not matched to a gene: 8. The V gene's germline CDR1 is LNHNV and CDR2 YYDKDF (reference sequence). The CDR3 sequence is CATSRRTSGPLETQYF. CDR3 bases: TGTGCCACCAGCAGAAGGACTAGCGGTCCGTTGGAGACCCAGTACTTC.

This clonotype occurred a few times. The rearrangement joins TRBV7-9 to TRBJ1-1; D might be TRBD1 (6 bases). Germline V CDR1 and CDR2: SEHNR, FQNEAQ (reference sequence). The CDR3 sequence is 14 residues long. CDR3 sequence (DNA): TGTCTCGTCCGGGGGGCGAAGCTGAACACTGAAGCTTTCTTT. Protein sequence: CLVRGAKLNTEAFF.

This clonotype was picked up a small number of times. V usage is TRBV11-2 and J usage is TRBJ2-1; the D gene is possibly TRBD1 (6 bases). Trimming removed 3 bases at V and 0 bases at J, with 9 bases between. The CDR3 runs 15 residues. Germline V lookup: CDR1 SGHAT, CDR2 FQNNGV. The DNA for the CDR3 is TGTGCCAGCAGCTTTAGGGGGAGCTCCTACAATGAGCAGTTCTTC. This encodes CASSFRGSSYNEQFF.

This clonotype was detected a few times. J is TRBJ2-3 and V is TRBV2; 12 bases align to TRBD1. The J segment lost 1 base and the V segment lost 6 bases, leaving 5 bases of the junction unmatched. The germline gives CDR1 SNHLY, CDR2 FYNNEI. This CDR3 region has 16 residues. CDR3 DNA sequence: TGTGCCAGCAGCCGGGACAGGGGGCTGGGCACAGATACGCAGTATTTT. This translates into CASSRDRGLGTDTQYF.

Many counts were recorded for this clonotype. The rearrangement joins TRBV20-1 to TRBJ2-1; D is possibly TRBD1 (6 bases). Germline assignment: CDR1 DFQATT and CDR2 SNEGSKA (reference sequence). CDR3 length: 13 amino acids. V lost 4 bases, J lost 7 bases, and 14 bases lay in between. The CDR3 protein is CSANQGRINEQFF. The CDR3, as DNA: TGCAGTGCTAATCAGGGGCGCATAAATGAGCAGTTCTTC.

In its sample, this clonotype was seen many times. The gene calls are TRBV7-9 and TRBJ2-7, with 8 bases lining up with TRBD2. The V gene end was trimmed by 4 bases and the J gene end by 0 bases; junction bases not matched to a gene: 5. The germline V gene encodes CDR1 SEHNR and CDR2 FQNEAQ (reference sequence). The CDR3 runs 15 residues. CDR3 in DNA: TGTGCCAGCAGCTCAAAGCGGGGGACCTCCTACGAGCAGTACTTC. As protein: CASSSKRGTSYEQYF.

This clonotype appeared many times. V gene TRBV7-8 combines with J gene TRBJ2-5; possibly TRBD1 for D (6 bases). Trimming removed 5 bases at V and 2 bases at J, with 15 bases between. Germline lookup yields CDR1 SGHVS and CDR2 FQNEAQ. The CDR3 loop spans 15 amino acids. CDR3 residues: CASSHLTQGQETQYF. Here the CDR3 DNA reads TGTGCCAGCAGCCACCTAACACAGGGACAAGAGACCCAGTACTTC.

This clonotype has just a few counts. V gene TRBV12-3 or TRBV12-4 combines with J gene TRBJ2-2; no clear D. This CDR3 has 11 amino acids. With 4 bases removed from V and 7 bases from J, the gap between germline ends came to 4 bases. CDR3 residues: CASSSGGELFF. CDR3 nucleotide sequence: TGTGCCAGCAGTTCCGGCGGGGAGCTGTTTTTT.

This clonotype was counted only a few times. The genes are TRBV5-5 and TRBJ1-5; 7 bases line up with TRBD1. CDR3 size: 15 residues. Germline V CDR1 and CDR2: SGHKS, YYEKEE (reference sequence). The V gene end was trimmed by 0 bases and the J gene end by 7 bases; junction bases not matched to a gene: 7. The CDR3 loop is CASSLASQGWQPQHF. Written as DNA, the CDR3 is TGTGCCAGCAGCTTGGCCTCACAGGGGTGGCAGCCCCAGCATTTT.

This clonotype was recorded at least ten times. The chain joins TRBV4-1 to TRBJ2-7, with D maybe TRBD1 (5 bases). The length of the CDR3 is 14 residues. The germline V gene encodes CDR1 MGHRA and CDR2 YSYEKL. Trimming took 0 bases from V and 2 from J, leaving 8 bases between them. The CDR3 here is CASSQEGVTYEQYF. In DNA form, the CDR3 reads TGCGCCAGCAGCCAAGAAGGGGTAACCTACGAGCAGTACTTC.

This clonotype was recorded a few times. This chain joins TRBV7-9 and TRBJ1-1; the match to TRBD1 covers 7 bases. V was pared by 1 base and J by 7 bases, with 18 bases of the junction left unmatched. This CDR3 contains 18 residues. Germline V gene data show CDR1 as SEHNR and CDR2 as FQNEAQ (reference sequence). In nucleotides, the CDR3 is TGTGCCAGCAGCTTAGAAAGGATAGGGGGCCGTGAGGAGGGTGAAGCTTTCTTT. Translating it yields CASSLERIGGREEGEAFF.

This clonotype was counted only a few times. The chain recombines TRBV7-6 with TRBJ2-1, with 10 bases that match TRBD2. The CDR3 runs to 15 residues. The ends lost 9 bases at V and 6 bases at J; junction bases unmatched: 11. CDR1 and CDR2 (germline): SGHVS, FNYEAQ. CDR3: CASSPGTSATNEQFF. The CDR3 DNA reads TGTGCCAGTAGTCCCGGGACTAGCGCGACCAATGAGCAGTTCTTC.

V usage is TRBV12-3 or TRBV12-4 and J usage is TRBJ2-2; TRBD2 aligns across 9 bases. The CDR3 runs to 17 residues. Trimming at V came to 3 bases and at J to 0 bases, leaving 5 bases not matched to a gene. Here the CDR3 reads CASSFSSGVPNTGELFF. Here the CDR3 DNA reads TGTGCCAGCAGTTTCTCTAGCGGGGTACCGAACACCGGGGAGCTGTTTTTT.

The chain has TRBV7-2 and TRBJ2-6, with no clear D. V was cut by 5 bases and J by 0 bases, with 8 bases left in between. The CDR3 is 15 residues long. The V gene's germline CDR1 is SGHTA and CDR2 FQGNSA. The CDR3 DNA sequence: TGTGCCAGCAGCCCCCTATCCTCTGGGGCCAACGTCCTGACTTTC. Its protein is CASSPLSSGANVLTF.

This clonotype occurred a few times. This sequence joins TRBV20-1 and TRBJ2-1; 14 bases align to TRBD2. Germline CDR1 is DFQATT and CDR2 is SNEGSKA (reference sequence). CDR3 length: 16 amino acids. V lost 3 bases to trimming and J lost 6 bases; unmatched junction nucleotides: 7. The CDR3 nucleotides read TGCAGTGCTAGTCAACCGGGACTAGCGGGGGCCAATGAGCAGTTCTTC. Protein: CSASQPGLAGANEQFF.

This clonotype was counted many times. This sequence joins TRBV20-1 and TRBJ2-2; D perhaps matches TRBD1 (6 bases). CDR3 length: 14 residues. Looked up from germline, CDR1 is DFQATT and CDR2 is SNEGSKA (reference sequence). The V and J ends lost 6 bases and 3 bases respectively, with 14 bases between them. CDR3 in DNA: TGCAGTGCCCGCGAGGGGGAAGACACCGGGGAGCTGTTTTTT. Protein: CSAREGEDTGELFF.

The chain recombines TRBV7-8 with TRBJ2-5; D tentatively fits TRBD1 or TRBD2 (7 bases each). The germline V and J ends were trimmed by 3 bases and 5 bases, with 13 bases remaining between them. CDR3 length equals 14 residues. Germline CDR1 is SGHVS and CDR2 is FQNEAQ. The CDR3 sequence: CASSFQGGVETQYF. CDR3 nucleotide sequence: TGTGCCAGCAGCTTCCAGGGGGGGGTGGAGACCCAGTACTTC. Full variable domain (outside the CDR3, taken from reference TRBV7-8 and TRBJ2-5): GAGVSQSPRYKVAKRGQDVALRCDPISGHVSLFWYQQALGQGPEFLTYFQNEAQLDKSGLPSDRFFAERPEGSVSTLKIQRTQQEDSAVYLCASSFQGGVETQYFGPGTRLLVL.

The CDR3 nucleotides read TGTGCCAGCAGCGTAACAGGGGTGAGTGGCGAGCAGTACTTC. Translation gives CASSVTGVSGEQYF. The chain recombines TRBV9 with TRBJ2-7, with 7 bases aligning to TRBD1. V shed 1 base, J shed 6 bases, and the junction held 7 bases outside the gene matches. This CDR3 spans 14 amino acids. From germline, CDR1 is SGDLS and CDR2 YYNGEE.

This rearrangement joins TRBV5-6 to TRBJ1-1, with no clear D. The CDR3 runs 17 residues. Trimming cost V 2 bases and J 1 base, with 18 bases left between them. CDR1 and CDR2 from the germline V gene are SGHDT and YYEEEE. CDR3 protein: CASSFPEDLQGNTEAFF. Here the CDR3 DNA reads TGTGCCAGCAGCTTCCCGGAAGACCTTCAAGGGAACACTGAAGCTTTCTTT.

This clonotype came up many times. The J gene is TRBJ2-7, the V gene TRBV20-1; 8 bases are a match to TRBD1. This CDR3 is 14 amino acids long. Germline V gene sequence: CDR1 DFQATT, CDR2 SNEGSKA (reference sequence). V was pared by 4 bases and J by 2 bases, with 7 bases of the junction left unmatched. For the CDR3, the DNA is TGCAGTGCTACCCCCATGACAGGGGCCTACGAGCAGTACTTC. It codes for CSATPMTGAYEQYF.

This clonotype turned up a few times. Germline is not matched at one junction end, which may reflect a read error. The V gene is TRBV7-7, the J gene TRBJ2-2; unclear D gene. Germline V lookup: CDR1 SSHAT, CDR2 FNYEAQ (reference sequence). The CDR3 loop spans 14 amino acids. Here the CDR3 reads CASSLSETFGELFF. CDR3 coding DNA: TGTGCTAGCAGCTTAAGCGAGACGTTCGGGGAGCTGTTTTTT.

This clonotype has more than one count but fewer than ten. V gene TRBV7-6 combines with J gene TRBJ2-1, with D possibly being TRBD1 (6 bases). In germline, CDR1 is SGHVS, CDR2 FNYEAQ. The CDR3 sequence is 14 residues long. The V and J ends lost 0 bases and 5 bases respectively, with 8 bases between them. CDR3 protein: CASSLAGQDNEQFF. As DNA, the CDR3 is TGTGCCAGCAGCTTAGCGGGACAAGACAATGAGCAGTTCTTC. Full variable domain (remainder filled in from reference TRBV7-6 and TRBJ2-1): GAGVSQSPRYKVTKRGQDVALRCDPISGHVSLYWYRQALGQGPEFLTYFNYEAQQDKSGLPNDRFSAERPEGSISTLTIQRTEQRDSAMYRCASSLAGQDNEQFFGPGTRLTVL.

This clonotype was seen a few times. The rearrangement uses TRBV29-1 and TRBJ2-3, with D tentatively TRBD2 (6 bases). There are 18 residues in the CDR3. Trimming removed 0 bases at V and 0 bases at J, with 19 bases between. Germline V gives CDR1 SQVTM, CDR2 ANQGSEA. The CDR3 loop reads CSVEDRWVGGASTDTQYF. The CDR3 bases are TGCAGCGTTGAAGATCGATGGGTCGGGGGAGCAAGCACAGATACGCAGTATTTT.

This clonotype was observed at least ten times. V and J are TRBV4-3 and TRBJ2-2; D unclear. Germline V gene sequence: CDR1 LGHNA, CDR2 YSLEER. The CDR3 extends over 12 amino acids. V gave up 4 bases and J gave up 8 bases, with 8 bases separating them. CDR3 nucleotides: TGCGCCAGCAGCCCGTCGGATGGGGAGCTGTTTTTT. This sequence encodes CASSPSDGELFF.

The CDR3 coding sequence is TGTGCCAGCAGTTACTCGTCTAGCGCGGGGGTCGCGAACACCGGGGAGCTGTTTTTT. Protein sequence: CASSYSSSAGVANTGELFF. The chain employs TRBV6-5 and TRBJ2-2, with 7 bases that match TRBD2. The CDR3 is 19 residues long. With V trimmed by 0 bases and J by 0 bases, 10 bases remained unmatched. The germline gives CDR1 MNHEY, CDR2 SVGAGI.

This clonotype came up many times. V is TRBV7-2 and J is TRBJ2-3; 14 nucleotides align to TRBD2. The CDR3 covers 18 residues. V was clipped by 2 bases and J by 0 bases; unmatched bases: 4. Germline V CDR1 and CDR2: SGHTA, FQGNSA. The CDR3 region is CASSLPGTSGGSTDTQYF. CDR3 coding DNA: TGTGCCAGCAGCTTACCGGGGACTAGCGGGGGTAGCACAGATACGCAGTATTTT.